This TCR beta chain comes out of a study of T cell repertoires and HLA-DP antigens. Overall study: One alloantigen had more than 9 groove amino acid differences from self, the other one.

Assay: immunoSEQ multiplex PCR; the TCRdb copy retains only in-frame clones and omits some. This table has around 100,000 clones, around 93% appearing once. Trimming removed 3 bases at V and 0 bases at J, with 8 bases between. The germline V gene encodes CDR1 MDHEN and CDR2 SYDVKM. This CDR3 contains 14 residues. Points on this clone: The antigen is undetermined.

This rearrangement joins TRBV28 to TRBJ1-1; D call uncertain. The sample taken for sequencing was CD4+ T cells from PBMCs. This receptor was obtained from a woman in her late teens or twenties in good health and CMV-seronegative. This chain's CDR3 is CASSFRRLNTEAFF. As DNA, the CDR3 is TGTGCCAGCAGTTTTCGCAGATTGAACACTGAAGCTTTCTTT.